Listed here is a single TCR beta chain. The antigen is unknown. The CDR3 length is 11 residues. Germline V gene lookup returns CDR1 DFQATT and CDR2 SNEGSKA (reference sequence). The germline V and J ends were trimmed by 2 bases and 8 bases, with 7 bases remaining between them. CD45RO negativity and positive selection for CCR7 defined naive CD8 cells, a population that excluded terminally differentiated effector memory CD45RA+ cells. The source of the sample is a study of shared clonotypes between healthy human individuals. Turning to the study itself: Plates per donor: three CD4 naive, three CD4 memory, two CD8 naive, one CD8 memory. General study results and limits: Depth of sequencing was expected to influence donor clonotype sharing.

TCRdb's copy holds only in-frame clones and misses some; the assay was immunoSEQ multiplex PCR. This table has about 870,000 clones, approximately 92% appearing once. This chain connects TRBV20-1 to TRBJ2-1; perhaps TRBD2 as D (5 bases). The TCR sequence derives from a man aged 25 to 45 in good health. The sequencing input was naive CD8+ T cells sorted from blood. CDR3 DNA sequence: TGCAGTGCTAGACAGGAGGATGAGCAGTTCTTC. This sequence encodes CSARQEDEQFF.